The 27 T cell receptor beta chains in this list originate from one sample, sequenced in a study of T-cell reconstitution after alpha-beta-depleted transplantation in children. Preparation of the TCRbeta library used unique molecular identifiers. MiXCR, run by TCRdb on the PCR reads, gives a single entry per CDR3 protein. Of 610,000 or so distinct CDR3 sequences listed, 27% were seen once; the top ten hold around a third. The specimen was PBMCs, collected before TCRalphabeta/CD19-depleted stem cell transplant. The origin of the receptors is a boy under two years old with Wiskott-Aldrich syndrome, due to receive a stem cell transplant.

This clonotype has just a few counts. V is TRBV5-1 and J is TRBJ1-2, with 7 positions matching TRBD1. This CDR3 has 15 residues. CDR1 and CDR2 (germline): SGHRS, YFSETQ. J gave up 4 bases and V 2 bases, and 8 bases lay outside the gene matches. The CDR3 is CASSFSLRQGYGYTF. As DNA, the CDR3 is TGCGCCAGCAGCTTTAGCCTTCGACAGGGCTATGGCTACACCTTC.

This clonotype was seen a few times. The chain couples TRBV20-1 to TRBJ1-2, with unresolved D. V gave up 4 bases and J gave up 8 bases, with 17 bases separating them. Germline V gene sequence: CDR1 DFQATT, CDR2 SNEGSKA (reference sequence). The CDR3 totals 13 residues. The CDR3 bases are TGCAGTGCTACGAGTGTGGTTGACGGCGGCTACACCTTC. It specifies CSATSVVDGGYTF.

The genes are TRBV4-1 and TRBJ2-1; 13 bases line up with TRBD2. V dropped 1 base and J dropped 10; count of bases not matched to a gene: 7. The CDR3 extends over 16 amino acids. Germline V lookup: CDR1 MGHRA, CDR2 YSYEKL. The CDR3 nucleotides read TGCGCCAGCAGCCAAGTATCACTAGCGGGAGGGATCGAGCAGTTCTTC. As protein: CASSQVSLAGGIEQFF.

This clonotype has a handful of counts. V is TRBV2 and J is TRBJ1-1, with TRBD1 matching over 8 bases. CDR1 and CDR2 from the germline V gene are SNHLY and FYNNEI. V was clipped by 5 bases and J by 1 base; unmatched bases: 18. This CDR3 has 19 amino acids. The CDR3 region has the DNA TGTGCCAGCAGTCCAAAAGAATACAGGGGGAGGAAAGGGAACACTGAAGCTTTCTTT. Translated, it gives CASSPKEYRGRKGNTEAFF.

This clonotype occurred a few times. The chain carries TRBV5-1 and TRBJ2-1, with D maybe TRBD1 (5 bases). This CDR3 region has 11 residues. The germline V and J ends were trimmed by 4 bases and 11 bases, with 10 bases remaining between them. From germline, CDR1 is SGHRS and CDR2 YFSETQ. The CDR3 loop is CASSKDSKQFF. The CDR3 DNA reads TGCGCCAGCAGCAAAGACAGTAAGCAGTTCTTC.

V gene TRBV5-1 combines with J gene TRBJ2-3; possibly TRBD2 for D (6 bases). The germline gives CDR1 SGHRS, CDR2 YFSETQ. The CDR3 contains 16 residues. Deletions cut 4 bases from V and 0 bases from J, with 15 bases between. In DNA, the CDR3 is TGCGCCAGCAGCAGGAGGGCCGGACTAAGCACAGATACGCAGTATTTT. It translates to CASSRRAGLSTDTQYF.

This clonotype was counted only a few times. The rearrangement joins TRBV12-3 or TRBV12-4 to TRBJ1-6, with 7 bases lining up with TRBD1. The V gene end was trimmed by 6 bases and the J gene end by 7 bases; junction bases not matched to a gene: 6. The CDR3 is 14 residues long. The CDR3 DNA reads TGTGCCAGCAGCCTGACAGGGTGGAATTCACCCCTCCACTTT. Residues: CASSLTGWNSPLHF.

The V call is TRBV7-9, the J call TRBJ1-2; D might be TRBD1 (6 bases). This CDR3 comprises 14 residues. Trimming took 1 base from V and 7 from J, leaving 13 bases between them. Germline V lookup: CDR1 SEHNR, CDR2 FQNEAQ (reference sequence). CDR3 protein: CASSLDIGGSGYTF. The CDR3 DNA reads TGTGCCAGCAGCTTAGATATTGGGGGCTCTGGCTACACCTTC.

The chain combines TRBV5-1 with TRBJ2-6; D unclear. The germline V gene encodes CDR1 SGHRS and CDR2 YFSETQ. Trimming stripped 4 bases from V and 0 bases from J, with 8 bases between. The CDR3 covers 15 residues. Here the CDR3 DNA reads TGCGCCAGCAGCGGCGGTTTCTCTGGGGCCAACGTCCTGACTTTC. Translating it yields CASSGGFSGANVLTF.

V usage is TRBV5-1 and J usage is TRBJ2-7, with 8 bases lining up with TRBD1. The CDR3 contains 15 residues. V lost 3 bases and J lost 2; bases outside the gene matches: 7. Per germline, CDR1 SGHRS and CDR2 YFSETQ. For the CDR3, the DNA is TGCGCCAGCAGCTCGCCGGACAGGGAGGCCTACGAGCAGTACTTC. Encoded protein: CASSSPDREAYEQYF.

This clonotype was seen a few times. The chain employs TRBV7-2 and TRBJ2-1; the D is unclear. The CDR3 consists of 15 residues. Trimming took off 3 bases at V and 4 bases at J, with 13 bases between the two ends. The germline gives CDR1 SGHTA, CDR2 FQGNSA. CDR3 in amino acids: CASSFWRRQYNEQFF. In DNA, the CDR3 is TGTGCCAGCAGCTTCTGGCGGCGGCAATACAATGAGCAGTTCTTC. The full variable domain, with the rest looked up from reference TRBV7-2 and TRBJ2-1, is GAGVSQSPSNKVTEKGKDVELRCDPISGHTALYWYRQSLGQGLEFLIYFQGNSAPDKSGLPSDRFSAERTGGSVSTLTIQRTQQEDSAVYLCASSFWRRQYNEQFFGPGTRLTVL.

The CDR3 is CASSLDLAGSTDTQYF. For the CDR3, the DNA is TGCGCCAGCAGCTTGGATTTAGCGGGGAGCACAGATACGCAGTATTTT. The chain joins TRBV5-1 to TRBJ2-3; 8 nucleotides match TRBD2. The V segment lost 0 bases and the J segment 0 bases; nucleotides outside the gene matches: 3. From germline, CDR1 is SGHRS and CDR2 YFSETQ. The CDR3 has 16 amino acids. The variable domain in full, completed from reference TRBV5-1 and TRBJ2-3, reads KAGVTQTPRYLIKTRGQQVTLSCSPISGHRSVSWYQQTPGQGLQFLFEYFSETQRNKGNFPGRFSGRQFSNSRSEMNVSTLELGDSALYLCASSLDLAGSTDTQYFGPGTRLTVL.

This clonotype has more than one count but fewer than ten. The junction and the germline gene differ at one end; a read error may be behind it. V usage is TRBV7-9 and J usage is TRBJ1-1; tentative D call: TRBD1 (6 bases). The CDR3 extends over 14 amino acids. From germline, CDR1 is SEHNR and CDR2 FQNEAQ (reference sequence). Here the CDR3 DNA reads TGTGCCAGCAGCAAACCACAGGGTTCCACTGAAGTTTTCTTT. Its protein product is CASSKPQGSTEVFF.

This clonotype occurred many times. This chain joins TRBV12-3 or TRBV12-4 and TRBJ1-1, with D perhaps matching TRBD1 (6 bases). V was clipped by 9 bases and J by 5 bases, with 7 bases between them. This CDR3 is 10 amino acids long. The CDR3 region has the DNA TGTGCCAGTAGGGGGACTGAAGCTTTCTTT. Residues: CASRGTEAFF.

The chain is built from TRBV5-5 and TRBJ2-1; D gene uncertain. Germline V gene data show CDR1 as SGHKS and CDR2 as YYEKEE (reference sequence). The CDR3 runs to 13 residues. The V and J ends lost 1 base and 3 bases respectively, with 5 bases between them. CDR3 coding DNA: TGTGCCAGCAGCTTGATCGGCTACAATGAGCAGTTCTTC. Translation: CASSLIGYNEQFF.

This clonotype was seen more than once but under ten times. This sequence joins TRBV7-6 and TRBJ2-3; 9 bases are a match to TRBD2. The V and J ends lost 1 base and 4 bases, in that order; junction bases with no gene match: 3. CDR3 length: 15 amino acids. Germline V gives CDR1 SGHVS, CDR2 FNYEAQ. For the CDR3, the DNA is TGTGCCAGCAGCTTAGGGACTAGCGACCCAGATACGCAGTATTTT. Translating gives CASSLGTSDPDTQYF. Full variable domain (missing parts from reference TRBV7-6 and TRBJ2-3): GAGVSQSPRYKVTKRGQDVALRCDPISGHVSLYWYRQALGQGPEFLTYFNYEAQQDKSGLPNDRFSAERPEGSISTLTIQRTEQRDSAMYRCASSLGTSDPDTQYFGPGTRLTVL.

This clonotype occurred a few times. The chain links TRBV6-5 to TRBJ1-1; possible D gene TRBD1, 5 bases. CDR3 length: 14 residues. Trimming pared 0 bases from V and 4 bases from J, leaving 9 bases between. Germline V gene data show CDR1 as MNHEY and CDR2 as SVGAGI. In nucleotides, the CDR3 is TGTGCCAGCAGTTACTCGGGGCGGAGCACTGAAGCTTTCTTT. Its protein is CASSYSGRSTEAFF.

The V gene is TRBV9, the J gene TRBJ1-4; D might be TRBD1 (6 bases). Germline V gene data show CDR1 as SGDLS and CDR2 as YYNGEE. V lost 4 bases and J lost 3, with 13 bases in between. The CDR3 is 15 residues long. The CDR3 protein is CASSRWGRSNEKLFF. Written as DNA, the CDR3 is TGTGCCAGCAGCAGATGGGGGCGGTCTAATGAAAAACTGTTTTTT.

CDR3 residues: CSVGYGSYEQYF. CDR3 DNA: TGCAGCGTTGGGTACGGATCCTACGAGCAGTACTTC. The chain combines TRBV29-1 with TRBJ2-7; D uncertain. CDR1 and CDR2 (germline): SQVTM, ANQGSEA. This CDR3 comprises 12 residues. Trimming took 4 bases from V and 1 from J, leaving 8 bases between them.

This clonotype was observed a handful of times. This chain connects TRBV5-5 to TRBJ1-5; D is unclear. Trimming cost V 4 bases and J 4 bases, with 12 bases left between them. This CDR3 comprises 14 residues. In germline, CDR1 is SGHKS, CDR2 YYEKEE (reference sequence). The CDR3 protein is CASSESRRNQPQHF. CDR3 sequence (DNA): TGTGCCAGCAGCGAGAGTAGGAGGAATCAGCCCCAGCATTTT.

This clonotype has just a few counts. The chain employs TRBV20-1 and TRBJ2-5; no clear D gene. The CDR3 has 14 residues. Germline V gene sequence: CDR1 DFQATT, CDR2 SNEGSKA (reference sequence). Trimming took 1 base from V and 9 from J, leaving 18 bases between them. The DNA of the CDR3 is TGCAGTGCTAGAGTGTTGGCGGCTCCGCAGGCCCAGTACTTC. Translation gives CSARVLAAPQAQYF.

This clonotype was seen only a few times. The chain is built from TRBV20-1 and TRBJ2-3, with a possible D match to TRBD1 (6 bases). V dropped 0 bases and J dropped 3 bases, with 19 bases sitting between them. Per the germline V gene, CDR1 is DFQATT and CDR2 is SNEGSKA (reference sequence). This CDR3 is 17 amino acids long. CDR3 DNA sequence: TGCAGTGCTAGAGATCGTTTGAGGACGAGGGGGACAGATACGCAGTATTTT. Protein sequence: CSARDRLRTRGTDTQYF.

The V gene is TRBV5-1, the J gene TRBJ1-2; a possible D gene is TRBD1 (5 bases). The CDR3 has 12 residues. The V gene's germline CDR1 is SGHRS and CDR2 YFSETQ. V lost 9 bases and J 6 bases, leaving 15 bases between the germline ends. This chain's CDR3 is CATQRGNNGYTF. The CDR3 DNA reads TGCGCCACCCAACGGGGGAATAATGGCTACACCTTC.

The chain has TRBV12-3 or TRBV12-4 and TRBJ1-6; D not certain. This CDR3 spans 16 amino acids. V was shortened by 0 bases and J by 4 bases, with 10 bases between the two germline ends. DNA of the CDR3: TGTGCCAGCAGTTTAGCCCCCCAGGCTTATAATTCACCCCTCCACTTT. It encodes CASSLAPQAYNSPLHF.

The V call is TRBV12-3 or TRBV12-4, the J call TRBJ2-5; TRBD1 might be the D (5 bases). This CDR3 has 14 residues. With 6 bases removed from V and 2 bases from J, the gap between germline ends came to 13 bases. The CDR3 DNA follows: TGTGCCAGCAGCCTGACAGTTACACAAGAGACCCAGTACTTC. This translates into CASSLTVTQETQYF.

As concerns this clonotype: The conserved closing phenylalanine or tryptophan is absent in this CDR3, likely reflecting a read error. The CDR3: CASSSSSYNEQFL. The DNA for the CDR3 is TGTGCCAGCTCATCTAGCTCCTACAATGAGCAGTTCCTC. The chain carries TRBV18 and TRBJ2-1; D is undetermined. Looked up from germline, CDR1 is KGHSH and CDR2 is LQKENI. This CDR3 region has 13 residues. V lost 5 bases, J lost 0 bases, and 5 bases lay in between.

This chain links TRBV7-9 with TRBJ2-1, with TRBD1 as a possible D gene (5 bases). The V end was cut by 5 bases, the J end by 0 bases, with 11 bases between. Germline CDR1 and CDR2: SEHNR and FQNEAQ (reference sequence). The CDR3 has 15 amino acids. The CDR3 is CASSGQGGSYNEQFF. The CDR3, as DNA: TGTGCCAGCAGCGGGCAGGGTGGCTCCTACAATGAGCAGTTCTTC.